This T cell receptor beta chain was captured in a study of T cell responses to AZD1222 COVID-19 vaccine. V lost 4 bases, J lost 2 bases, and 12 bases lay in between. CDR3 length equals 14 residues. Germline loops: CDR1 SGHRS, CDR2 YFSETQ. Assay: immunoSEQ multiplex PCR; the TCRdb copy retains only in-frame clones and omits some. The sample consists of about 93,000 clones, roughly 91% of them appearing once. Notes on the study in general: It should be noted that donors were predominantly white British and more often female, and clonal diversity was possibly underestimated. At baseline, just 5 or 6 AZD1222 recipients tested seropositive. Repertoires were sampled only after the peak T cell response.

About this clone: Its antigen is not known.

Source: peripheral blood, taken on day 0 of MenACWY control vaccination. This clonotype was obtained from an adult in good health. The chain employs TRBV5-1 and TRBJ1-2; D unclear. The CDR3 DNA reads as TGCGCCAGCAGCGAAGACGGGGTCAACTATGGCTACACCTTC. Translating it yields CASSEDGVNYGYTF. Full variable domain (remainder filled in from reference TRBV5-1 and TRBJ1-2): KAGVTQTPRYLIKTRGQQVTLSCSPISGHRSVSWYQQTPGQGLQFLFEYFSETQRNKGNFPGRFSGRQFSNSRSEMNVSTLELGDSALYLCASSEDGVNYGYTFGSGTRLTVV.